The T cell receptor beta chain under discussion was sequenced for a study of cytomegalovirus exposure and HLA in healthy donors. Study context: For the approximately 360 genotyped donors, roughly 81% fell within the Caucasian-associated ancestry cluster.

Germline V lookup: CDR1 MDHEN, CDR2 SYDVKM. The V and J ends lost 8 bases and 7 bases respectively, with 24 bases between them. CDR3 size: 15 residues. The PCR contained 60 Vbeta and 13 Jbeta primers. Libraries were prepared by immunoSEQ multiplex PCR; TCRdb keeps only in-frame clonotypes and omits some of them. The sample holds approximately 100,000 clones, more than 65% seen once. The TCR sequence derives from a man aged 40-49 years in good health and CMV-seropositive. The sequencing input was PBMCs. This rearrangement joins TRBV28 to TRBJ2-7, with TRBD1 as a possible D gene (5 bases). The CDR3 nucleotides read TGTGCCAGCCATACTTTGAGGACATCTCCGAGGGAGCAGTACTTC. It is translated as CASHTLRTSPREQYF.